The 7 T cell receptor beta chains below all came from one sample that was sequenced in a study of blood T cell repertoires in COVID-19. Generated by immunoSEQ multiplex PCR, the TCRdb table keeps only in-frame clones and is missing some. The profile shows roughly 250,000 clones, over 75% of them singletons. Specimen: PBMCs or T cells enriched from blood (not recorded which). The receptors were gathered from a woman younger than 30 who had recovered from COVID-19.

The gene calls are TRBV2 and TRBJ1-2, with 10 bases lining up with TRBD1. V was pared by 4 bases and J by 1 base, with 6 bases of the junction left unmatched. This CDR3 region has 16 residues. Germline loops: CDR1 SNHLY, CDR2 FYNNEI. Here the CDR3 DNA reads TGTGCCAGCAGTGCCGGGACAGGGGACCTTAACTATGGCTACACCTTC. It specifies CASSAGTGDLNYGYTF.

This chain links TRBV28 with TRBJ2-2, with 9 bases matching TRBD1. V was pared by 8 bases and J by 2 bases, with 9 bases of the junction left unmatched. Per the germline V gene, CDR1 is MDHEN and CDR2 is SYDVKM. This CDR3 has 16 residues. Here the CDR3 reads CASGPAGQGNTGELFF. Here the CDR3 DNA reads TGTGCCAGCGGCCCGGCGGGACAGGGTAACACCGGGGAGCTGTTTTTT.

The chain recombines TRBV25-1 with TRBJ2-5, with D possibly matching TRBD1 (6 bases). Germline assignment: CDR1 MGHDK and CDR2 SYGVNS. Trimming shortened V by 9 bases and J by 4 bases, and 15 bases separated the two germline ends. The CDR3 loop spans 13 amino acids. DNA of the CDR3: TGTGCCAGGATCAGGGGCAAGGCAGAGACCCAGTACTTC. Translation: CARIRGKAETQYF.

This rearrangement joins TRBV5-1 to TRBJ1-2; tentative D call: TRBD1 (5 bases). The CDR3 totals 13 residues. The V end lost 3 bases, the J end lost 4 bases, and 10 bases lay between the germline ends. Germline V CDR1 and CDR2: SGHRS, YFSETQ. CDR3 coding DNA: TGCGCCAGCAGCTCGGGGGAGGGCTATGGCTACACCTTC. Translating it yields CASSSGEGYGYTF.

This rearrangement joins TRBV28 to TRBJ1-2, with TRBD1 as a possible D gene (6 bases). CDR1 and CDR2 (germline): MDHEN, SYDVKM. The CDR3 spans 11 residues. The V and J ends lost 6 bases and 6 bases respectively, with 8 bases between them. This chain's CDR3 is CASRDSDGYTF. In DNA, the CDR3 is TGTGCCAGCAGGGACAGCGATGGCTACACCTTC.

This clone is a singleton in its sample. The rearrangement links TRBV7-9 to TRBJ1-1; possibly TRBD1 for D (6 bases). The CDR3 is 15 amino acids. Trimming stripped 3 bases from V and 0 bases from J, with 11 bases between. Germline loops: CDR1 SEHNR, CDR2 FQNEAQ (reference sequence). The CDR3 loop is CASSFGGALNTEAFF. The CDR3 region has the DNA TGTGCCAGCAGCTTTGGGGGGGCCTTGAACACTGAAGCTTTCTTT.

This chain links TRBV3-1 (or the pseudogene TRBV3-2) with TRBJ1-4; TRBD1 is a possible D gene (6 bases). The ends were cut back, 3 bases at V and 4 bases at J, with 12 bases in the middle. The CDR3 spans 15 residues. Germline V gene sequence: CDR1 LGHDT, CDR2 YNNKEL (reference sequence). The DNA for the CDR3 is TGTGCCAGCAGCCACTGGACAGAGAATAATGAAAAACTGTTTTTT. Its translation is CASSHWTENNEKLFF.